These 22 T cell receptor beta chains came from one sample sequenced in a study of blood T cell repertoires in COVID-19. TCRdb's copy holds only in-frame clones and misses some; the assay was immunoSEQ multiplex PCR. The table records approximately 97,000 clones, roughly 85% of them present only once. The sequenced sample consisted of peripheral blood. These receptors came from a man older than 75 with acute or convalescent COVID-19.

The J gene is TRBJ2-1, the V gene TRBV7-3; TRBD1 aligns across 8 bases. J was trimmed by 0 bases and V by 6 bases; bases with no gene match: 4. This CDR3 contains 15 residues. Germline CDR1 is SGHTA and CDR2 is FQGTGA. CDR3 coding DNA: TGTGCCAGCAGACGAGGGACAGGCTCCTACAATGAGCAGTTCTTC. It translates to CASRRGTGSYNEQFF.

The genes are TRBV11-3 and TRBJ2-3; 13 bases map to TRBD2. Unmatched junction bases numbered 5, after V lost 3 bases and J lost 2 bases. This CDR3 comprises 17 residues. Germline V CDR1 and CDR2: SGHNT, YENEEA. The CDR3 DNA is TGTGCCAGCAGCTTGAGGGGACTAGCGGGGACCACAGATACGCAGTATTTT. It yields the protein CASSLRGLAGTTDTQYF.

The table lists this clone with a few counts. The gene calls are TRBV28 and TRBJ1-2; the match to TRBD1 covers 7 bases. J was trimmed by 8 bases and V by 4 bases; bases with no gene match: 7. This CDR3 contains 13 residues. Looked up from germline, CDR1 is MDHEN and CDR2 is SYDVKM. This CDR3 reads CASSYGTDLGYTF. In DNA form, the CDR3 reads TGTGCCAGCAGTTATGGGACAGATTTAGGCTACACCTTC.

The chain employs TRBV12-5 and TRBJ2-2; D is unresolved. CDR1 is LGHNT, CDR2 FRNRAP, per germline. This CDR3 comprises 12 residues. V lost 3 bases, J lost 5 bases, and 4 bases lay in between. In DNA form, the CDR3 reads TGTGCTAGTGGTTTTATTACCGGGGAGCTGTTTTTT. This translates into CASGFITGELFF.

V gene TRBV19 combines with J gene TRBJ2-7; 7 bases line up with TRBD2. Germline CDR1 and CDR2: LNHDA and SQIVND (reference sequence). This CDR3 spans 14 amino acids. After removal of 3 bases from V and 4 bases from J, the junction contained 6 bases not matched to a gene. CDR3 in amino acids: CASSIGGSRYEQYF. In DNA, the CDR3 is TGTGCCAGTAGTATCGGCGGGAGCAGGTACGAGCAGTACTTC.

V is TRBV7-6 and J is TRBJ1-6; D uncertain. CDR1 and CDR2 (germline): SGHVS, FNYEAQ. The CDR3 covers 15 residues. The ends were cut back, 5 bases at V and 10 bases at J, with 18 bases in the middle. The CDR3 is CASSPREGSNSPLHF. The DNA for the CDR3 is TGTGCCAGCAGCCCCCGCGAAGGGAGTAACTCACCCCTCCACTTT.

The chain recombines TRBV4-2 with TRBJ2-1; 11 nucleotides match TRBD2. Unmatched junction bases numbered 4, after V lost 0 bases and J lost 6 bases. Germline CDR1 reads LGHNA; CDR2 reads YNFKEQ. The CDR3 runs 16 residues. The DNA of the CDR3 is TGTGCCAGCAGCCAAGAGGTAGCGGGAGGGGGCAATGAGCAGTTCTTC. This codes for CASSQEVAGGGNEQFF.

CDR3 protein: CASRPRLVWIETQYF. CDR3 DNA sequence: TGTGCAAGTCGCCCGCGACTAGTTTGGATTGAGACCCAGTACTTC. This chain uses TRBV12-2 with TRBJ2-5; the table names TRBD2, a call not compared with the DNA. TRBV12-2 is labeled a pseudogene. This CDR3 contains 15 residues.

The gene calls are TRBV6-2 or TRBV6-3 and TRBJ1-1; D is unclear. Germline V gene data show CDR1 as MNHEY and CDR2 as SVGEGT. This CDR3 is built from 18 residues. The germline V and J ends were trimmed by 2 bases and 1 base, with 20 bases remaining between them. The CDR3 region has the DNA TGTGCCAGCAGTTACCCCCGCGCCTTTGACACGGAGAACACTGAAGCTTTCTTT. Translating it yields CASSYPRAFDTENTEAFF.

The chain links TRBV5-1 to TRBJ1-5; 10 nucleotides match TRBD1. CDR1 and CDR2 (germline): SGHRS, YFSETQ. The CDR3 sequence is 15 residues long. V lost 4 bases and J lost 5; bases outside the gene matches: 6. CDR3 region: CASSRGTGDHQPQHF. Here the CDR3 DNA reads TGCGCCAGCAGCCGAGGGACAGGGGATCATCAGCCCCAGCATTTT.

The rearrangement uses TRBV3-1 (or the pseudogene TRBV3-2) and TRBJ1-2; 7 bases are a match to TRBD1. V shed 3 bases and J 8 bases; nucleotides not matched to a gene: 9. The CDR3 runs 14 residues. Germline V CDR1 and CDR2: LGHDT, YNNKEL (reference sequence). Here the CDR3 DNA reads TGTGCCAGCAGCCAGCTAGACAGGGCGGGGGGCTACACCTTC. It encodes CASSQLDRAGGYTF.

There are a few counts of this clone. The chain couples TRBV28 to TRBJ1-4; D is possibly TRBD1 (5 bases). The CDR3 contains 15 residues. The germline gives CDR1 MDHEN, CDR2 SYDVKM. V lost 5 bases and J lost 8, with 18 bases in between. CDR3 in amino acids: CASSPPGGMGEKLFF. CDR3 coding DNA: TGTGCCAGCAGTCCTCCGGGGGGGATGGGAGAAAAACTGTTTTTT.

This chain connects TRBV6-2 or TRBV6-3 to TRBJ2-7; TRBD2 matches 7 bases. Germline CDR1 MNHEY, CDR2 SVGEGT. The CDR3 is 15 amino acids. After removal of 0 bases from V and 5 bases from J, the junction contained 7 bases not matched to a gene. CDR3: CASSYSGGSFNEQYF. CDR3 in DNA: TGTGCCAGCAGTTACTCTGGCGGGAGCTTTAACGAGCAGTACTTC.

The chain couples TRBV15 to TRBJ2-1, with 7 bases that match TRBD1. Germline CDR1 LNHNV, CDR2 YYDKDF (reference sequence). This CDR3 is 14 amino acids long. V lost 5 bases, J lost 5 bases, and 6 bases stayed unmatched. CDR3 coding DNA: TGTGCCACCAGCGGCCGGGACAGAGACAATGAGCAGTTCTTC. It encodes CATSGRDRDNEQFF.

The rearrangement joins TRBV11-2 to TRBJ2-7; D is possibly TRBD2 (6 bases). Germline V gene lookup returns CDR1 SGHAT and CDR2 FQNNGV. The CDR3 is made up of 14 amino acids. The V end lost 1 base, the J end lost 2 bases, and 9 bases lay between the germline ends. CDR3: CASSLAGVTYEQYF. The CDR3 region has the DNA TGTGCCAGCAGCTTAGCGGGAGTTACCTACGAGCAGTACTTC. The entire variable domain, with the rest obtained from reference TRBV11-2 and TRBJ2-7, is as follows: EAGVAQSPRYKIIEKRQSVAFWCNPISGHATLYWYQQILGQGPKLLIQFQNNGVVDDSQLPKDRFSAERLKGVDSTLKIQPAKLEDSAVYLCASSLAGVTYEQYFGPGTRLTVT.

V and J are TRBV12-3 or TRBV12-4 and TRBJ1-1, with D uncertain. The CDR3 runs 13 residues. The ends were cut back, 2 bases at V and 3 bases at J, with 7 bases in the middle. DNA for the CDR3: TGTGCCAGCAGTTTATGGCGGGACACTGAAGCTTTCTTT. Encoded protein: CASSLWRDTEAFF.

V gene TRBV19 combines with J gene TRBJ2-3; 7 nucleotides match TRBD1. The CDR3 has 15 amino acids. Looked up from germline, CDR1 is LNHDA and CDR2 is SQIVND (reference sequence). J gave up 2 bases and V 6 bases, and 8 bases lay outside the gene matches. This chain's CDR3 is CASSLQQGNTDTQYF. In DNA, the CDR3 is TGTGCCAGTAGCCTTCAACAGGGGAACACAGATACGCAGTATTTT.

V and J are TRBV5-5 and TRBJ2-2, with 8 nucleotides matching TRBD1. The V segment lost 5 bases and the J segment 5 bases; nucleotides outside the gene matches: 8. Germline V gene lookup returns CDR1 SGHKS and CDR2 YYEKEE (reference sequence). The CDR3 totals 15 residues. The CDR3 region has the DNA TGTGCCAGCAGGACCCGGACAGGGTATACCGGGGAGCTGTTTTTT. As protein: CASRTRTGYTGELFF.

Note on this clone: The junction differs from germline at one of its ends, possibly a read error. This chain joins TRBV19 and TRBJ1-2, with a possible D match to TRBD1 (6 bases). This CDR3 spans 14 amino acids. The germline V gene encodes CDR1 LNHDA and CDR2 SQIVND (reference sequence). The CDR3 spells CASSMIGGRGAFSF. Written as DNA, the CDR3 is TGTGCCAGTAGTATGATCGGGGGGCGCGGTGCGTTCTCCTTC.

The chain combines TRBV28 with TRBJ2-7; D is uncertain. V shed 8 bases and J shed 7 bases, with 9 bases lying between them. CDR1 is MDHEN and CDR2 is SYDVKM in the germline V gene. The CDR3 runs to 10 residues. CDR3 DNA sequence: TGTGCCAGCTATAGAGAGGAGCAGTACTTC. Translation gives CASYREEQYF.

The chain joins TRBV28 to TRBJ1-2; 7 nucleotides match TRBD1. Germline trimming cut 3 bases from V and 5 bases from J; bases unmatched to any gene: 6. Per germline, CDR1 MDHEN and CDR2 SYDVKM. The CDR3 loop spans 14 amino acids. CDR3 sequence (DNA): TGTGCCAGCAGTTTTTACAGGGGTTTGTATGGCTACACCTTC. Its protein is CASSFYRGLYGYTF.

The J gene is TRBJ2-1, the V gene TRBV11-2; D remains ambiguous. V dropped 4 bases and J dropped 8 bases, with 15 bases sitting between them. The CDR3 runs to 14 residues. The germline V gene has CDR1 SGHAT and CDR2 FQNNGV. This CDR3 is CASSYRGAIYEQFF. In nucleotides, the CDR3 is TGTGCCAGCAGCTACCGAGGTGCGATCTATGAGCAGTTCTTC.